Following are 20 T cell receptor beta chains from one sample sequenced in a study of PD-1 blockade in mismatch repair-deficient tumors. Produced via immunoSEQ multiplex PCR; TCRdb's table is partial and in-frame only. Among about 84,000 clones listed, 81% were seen once. The sequencing used peripheral blood, collected 12 weeks after starting pembrolizumab. Receptors originate from an adult with mismatch repair-deficient cancer.

This clone was counted between two and nine times. The chain uses TRBV18 and TRBJ2-7; D gene ambiguous. CDR1 and CDR2 (germline): KGHSH, LQKENI. The CDR3 totals 13 residues. Trimming cost V 3 bases and J 1 base, with 7 bases left between them. CDR3 nucleotide sequence: TGTGCCAGCTCACCCCAGCGATCCTACGAGCAGTACTTC. It specifies CASSPQRSYEQYF.

The chain recombines TRBV11-3 with TRBJ2-2, with D perhaps matching TRBD2 (6 bases). The CDR3 consists of 15 residues. Looked up from germline, CDR1 is SGHNT and CDR2 is YENEEA. V was shortened by 3 bases and J by 7 bases, with 15 bases between the two germline ends. The CDR3 nucleotides are TGTGCCAGCAGCTTTGTGGCCTCGGGACTCGGGGAGCTGTTTTTT. Translating gives CASSFVASGLGELFF. Filled out from reference TRBV11-3 and TRBJ2-2, the complete variable domain reads EAGVVQSPRYKIIEKKQPVAFWCNPISGHNTLYWYLQNLGQGPELLIRYENEEAVDDSQLPKDRFSAERLKGVDSTLKIQPAELGDSAVYLCASSFVASGLGELFFGEGSRLTVL.

The chain combines TRBV11-3 with TRBJ2-3; 9 nucleotides line up with TRBD2. The CDR3 spans 19 residues. Germline-derived CDR1 and CDR2 are SGHNT and YENEEA. J lost 5 bases, V lost 0 bases, and 15 bases had no gene match. Here the CDR3 DNA reads TGTGCCAGCAGCTTAGATTGGTGGGCTAGCGGGATGGGGGAAGATACGCAGTATTTT. Amino acids: CASSLDWWASGMGEDTQYF.

The V and J genes are TRBV7-6 and TRBJ2-1; 16 bases match TRBD2. Germline CDR1 and CDR2: SGHVS and FNYEAQ. V lost 5 bases and J lost 10; bases outside the gene matches: 5. The CDR3 loop spans 15 amino acids. The CDR3 DNA is TGTGCCAGCAGCCGAGGGACTAGCGGGGGGGACGAGCAGTTCTTC. The encoded protein is CASSRGTSGGDEQFF.

This chain links TRBV5-6 with TRBJ2-7; 8 bases line up with TRBD1. The CDR3 runs to 15 residues. The germline gives CDR1 SGHDT, CDR2 YYEEEE. V lost 3 bases and J lost 5; bases outside the gene matches: 10. The CDR3 protein is CASSSDRTGRHEQYF. CDR3 nucleotides: TGTGCCAGCAGCTCTGATCGGACAGGGAGGCACGAGCAGTACTTC. Filled out from reference TRBV5-6 and TRBJ2-7, the complete variable domain reads DAGVTQSPTHLIKTRGQQVTLRCSPKSGHDTVSWYQQALGQGPQFIFQYYEEEERQRGNFPDRFSGHQFPNYSSELNVNALLLGDSALYLCASSSDRTGRHEQYFGPGTRLTVT.

V is TRBV4-1 and J is TRBJ2-1; 10 bases agree with TRBD1. CDR1 and CDR2 (germline): MGHRA, YSYEKL. The CDR3 contains 16 residues. V trimming: 6 bases; J trimming: 6 bases; junction bases outside the gene matches: 11. The CDR3 sequence is CASRHIGDRGTNEQFF. In DNA form, the CDR3 reads TGCGCCAGCAGACACATCGGGGACAGGGGAACCAATGAGCAGTTCTTC.

The J gene is TRBJ2-7, the V gene TRBV6-1; TRBD2 matches at 7 bases. Germline CDR1 and CDR2: MNHNS and SASEGT. Trimming at V came to 3 bases and at J to 4 bases, leaving 9 bases not matched to a gene. The CDR3 totals 15 residues. The CDR3 region has the DNA TGTGCCAGCAGTGACGGGGCGGGAGCCGTATACGAGCAGTACTTC. Translation: CASSDGAGAVYEQYF.

The chain uses TRBV28 and TRBJ1-1; weak D call: TRBD1 (5 bases). From germline, CDR1 is MDHEN and CDR2 SYDVKM. This CDR3 is built from 13 residues. V was clipped by 2 bases and J by 2 bases, with 6 bases between them. The CDR3 bases are TGTGCCAGCAGTTTAAGGACAAACACTGAAGCTTTCTTT. This translates into CASSLRTNTEAFF.

The CDR3 protein is CASSVGLAGNAKNIQYF. The CDR3 DNA reads TGTGCCAGCAGCGTCGGTCTAGCGGGAAACGCCAAAAACATTCAGTACTTC. The chain has TRBV9 and TRBJ2-4; 9 bases map to TRBD2. This CDR3 has 17 amino acids. With V trimmed by 2 bases and J by 1 base, 7 bases remained unmatched. CDR1 SGDLS and CDR2 YYNGEE come from the germline V gene.

V and J are TRBV10-2 and TRBJ2-7; 9 nucleotides align to TRBD2. V was clipped by 3 bases and J by 6 bases; unmatched bases: 9. The germline CDR1 and CDR2 sequences are WSHSY and SAAADI. The CDR3 covers 15 residues. As DNA, the CDR3 is TGCGCCAGCAGTGAAGGAGCGGGAGGCCGGGTCGAGCAGTACTTC. This codes for CASSEGAGGRVEQYF.

The chain combines TRBV15 with TRBJ1-3; unclear D gene. Germline CDR1 reads LNHNV; CDR2 reads YYDKDF (reference sequence). Trimming left V 5 bases short and J 1 base short, with 9 bases between. This CDR3 region has 14 residues. The CDR3 sequence is CATSAEPSGNTIYF. CDR3 sequence (DNA): TGTGCCACCAGCGCCGAACCATCTGGAAACACCATATATTTT.

V gene TRBV7-2 combines with J gene TRBJ1-2, with D unclear. Germline V gene data show CDR1 as SGHTA and CDR2 as FQGNSA. The CDR3 is 16 residues long. The germline V and J ends were trimmed by 2 bases and 1 base, with 14 bases remaining between them. DNA for the CDR3: TGTGCCAGCAGCTTACGGGCAGACCTTTTTAACTATGGCTACACCTTC. Translated, it gives CASSLRADLFNYGYTF.

The chain employs TRBV7-8 and TRBJ1-2; the D is unclear. The CDR3 has 13 amino acids. Trimming removed 4 bases at V and 0 bases at J, with 6 bases between. Per germline, CDR1 SGHVS and CDR2 FQNEAQ. CDR3: CASSSTPNYGYTF. CDR3 sequence (DNA): TGTGCCAGCAGCTCAACCCCTAACTATGGCTACACCTTC.

This chain links TRBV5-4 with TRBJ2-7, with 8 bases lining up with TRBD1. Per germline, CDR1 SGHNT and CDR2 YYREEE (reference sequence). The CDR3 length is 16 residues. V dropped 5 bases and J dropped 2; count of bases not matched to a gene: 12. This chain's CDR3 is CASRTEDRDRPYEQYF. CDR3 DNA: TGTGCCAGCAGGACCGAGGACAGGGACCGGCCCTACGAGCAGTACTTC. Together with reference TRBV5-4 and TRBJ2-7, the CDR3 gives the full variable domain: ETGVTQSPTHLIKTRGQQVTLRCSSQSGHNTVSWYQQALGQGPQFIFQYYREEENGRGNFPPRFSGLQFPNYSSELNVNALELDDSALYLCASRTEDRDRPYEQYFGPGTRLTVT.

The chain is built from TRBV7-9 and TRBJ1-5; no clear D. From germline, CDR1 is SEHNR and CDR2 FQNEAQ (reference sequence). The germline V and J ends were trimmed by 3 bases and 5 bases, with 8 bases remaining between them. The length of the CDR3 is 13 residues. The CDR3 bases are TGTGCCAGCAGCTTCGAAAGGTATCAGCCCCAGCATTTT. Translated: CASSFERYQPQHF.

V and J are TRBV6-1 and TRBJ2-7; 7 bases are shared with TRBD2. Germline values: CDR1 MNHNS, CDR2 SASEGT. The J segment lost 3 bases and the V segment lost 10 bases, leaving 9 bases of the junction unmatched. The CDR3 is 13 residues long. The CDR3 here is CAIQGGSLYEQYF. CDR3 bases: TGTGCCATTCAAGGCGGGAGTCTCTACGAGCAGTACTTC.

The chain combines TRBV2 with TRBJ2-5, with 7 bases fitting TRBD1. CDR3 length equals 13 residues. V gave up 8 bases and J gave up 4 bases; unmatched junction bases: 7. Germline lookup yields CDR1 SNHLY and CDR2 FYNNEI. DNA for the CDR3: TGTGCCAGCGCTGACAGGGCGCCAGAGACCCAGTACTTC. This encodes CASADRAPETQYF.

The chain carries TRBV20-1 and TRBJ1-2, with D unclear. Germline V gene lookup returns CDR1 DFQATT and CDR2 SNEGSKA (reference sequence). V lost 6 bases, J lost 6 bases, and 11 bases lay in between. This CDR3 spans 11 amino acids. In DNA form, the CDR3 reads TGCAGTGCCCCCAGGACGGATGGCTACACCTTC. Protein: CSAPRTDGYTF.

The chain has TRBV11-3 and TRBJ2-3, with D maybe TRBD1 (6 bases). Between the trimmed V and J ends, which lost 5 bases and 5 bases, there was a span of 14 bases. CDR1 and CDR2 (germline): SGHNT, YENEEA. The CDR3 is 14 residues long. CDR3 in DNA: TGTGCCAGCAGCCTCGGGGCGACAGGAGATACGCAGTATTTT. Its protein product is CASSLGATGDTQYF.

This clone was counted a few times. This chain uses TRBV29-1 with TRBJ2-3; D ambiguous. Germline-derived CDR1 and CDR2 are SQVTM and ANQGSEA. Trimming took off 3 bases at V and 1 base at J, with 11 bases between the two ends. The CDR3 length is 14 residues. In DNA, the CDR3 is TGCAGCGTTGATTCCCCGCAGGGCACAGATACGCAGTATTTT. Translated, it gives CSVDSPQGTDTQYF.